What follows is one T cell receptor (beta chain) and its context. Its antigen is not known. There are 13 residues in the CDR3. V was pared by 2 bases and J by 6 bases, with 9 bases between. CDR1 SGHNT and CDR2 YENEEA come from the germline V gene. Before sequencing took place, the ViraFEST assay used viral peptide pools to expand antigen-specific CD4+ T cells. Researchers isolated CD4+ T cells once 9 to 11 days of culture had elapsed. Infection dated between March and December 2020, before the Alpha, Beta and Delta variants reached the United States. Every well got around 1.9 million PBMC, which were grown with around 10 IU/ml IL-2 and about 9.2 ug/ml peptides. A half-medium replacement with IL-2 medium was carried out on days 3 and 7. Assay used: immunoSEQ multiplex PCR; TCRdb lists only in-frame clones, some missing. This sample has about 45,000 clones, with 65% to 70% found just once. This sample is part of a study of vaccination effects on CD4 cells after COVID-19. Overall study context: Two-dose BNT162b2 or mRNA-1273 vaccination was given to participants. A couple of convalescent pre-vaccine samples were taken 142 and 148 days post-diagnosis.

The sample consisted of CD4+ T cells from PBMCs cultured with a peptide pool, taken before COVID-19 vaccination. The gene calls are TRBV11-3 and TRBJ2-3, with no clear D. This sequence originates from a human donor who had a prior SARS-CoV-2 infection. CDR3 sequence reads: CASSLFNLDTQYF. The CDR3 bases are TGTGCCAGCAGCTTATTCAACCTGGATACGCAGTATTTT.